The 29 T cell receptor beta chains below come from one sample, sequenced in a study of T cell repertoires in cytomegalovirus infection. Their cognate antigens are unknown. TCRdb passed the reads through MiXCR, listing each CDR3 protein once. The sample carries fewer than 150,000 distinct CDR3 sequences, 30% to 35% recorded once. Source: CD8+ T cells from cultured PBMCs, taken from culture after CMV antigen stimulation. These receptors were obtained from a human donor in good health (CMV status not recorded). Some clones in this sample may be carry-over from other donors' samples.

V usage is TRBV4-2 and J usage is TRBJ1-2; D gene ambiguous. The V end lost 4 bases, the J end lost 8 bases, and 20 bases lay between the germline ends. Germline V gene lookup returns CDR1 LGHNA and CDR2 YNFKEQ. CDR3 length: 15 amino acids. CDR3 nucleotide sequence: TGTGCCAGCAGCCCCCCGCAGAGTTTATCGGGCGGCTACACCTTC. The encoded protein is CASSPPQSLSGGYTF.

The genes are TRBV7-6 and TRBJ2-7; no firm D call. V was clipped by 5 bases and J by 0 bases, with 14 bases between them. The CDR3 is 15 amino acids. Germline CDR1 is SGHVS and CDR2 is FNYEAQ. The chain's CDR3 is CASSPGGRSSYEQYF. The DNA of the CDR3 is TGTGCCAGCAGCCCAGGCGGTAGAAGCTCCTACGAGCAGTACTTC.

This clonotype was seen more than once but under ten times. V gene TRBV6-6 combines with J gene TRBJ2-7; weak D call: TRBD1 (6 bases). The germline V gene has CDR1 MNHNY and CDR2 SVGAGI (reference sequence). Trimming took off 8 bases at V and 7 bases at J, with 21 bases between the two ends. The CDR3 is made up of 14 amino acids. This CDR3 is CASSIQGSLREQYF. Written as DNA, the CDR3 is TGTGCCAGCTCTATACAGGGATCACTACGTGAGCAGTACTTC.

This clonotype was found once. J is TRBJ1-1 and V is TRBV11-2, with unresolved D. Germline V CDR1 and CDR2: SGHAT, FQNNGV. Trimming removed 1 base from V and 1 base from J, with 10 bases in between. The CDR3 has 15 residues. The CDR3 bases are TGTGCCAGCAGCTTAGTACGCGCCCCGAACACTGAAGCTTTCTTT. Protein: CASSLVRAPNTEAFF.

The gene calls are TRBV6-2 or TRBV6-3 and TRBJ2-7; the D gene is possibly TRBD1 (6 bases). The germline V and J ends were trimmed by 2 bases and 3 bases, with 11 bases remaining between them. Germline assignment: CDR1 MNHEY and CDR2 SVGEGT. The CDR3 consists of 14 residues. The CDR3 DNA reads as TGTGCCAGCAGTTACGGTGGACAGCTCTACGAGCAGTACTTC. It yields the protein CASSYGGQLYEQYF.

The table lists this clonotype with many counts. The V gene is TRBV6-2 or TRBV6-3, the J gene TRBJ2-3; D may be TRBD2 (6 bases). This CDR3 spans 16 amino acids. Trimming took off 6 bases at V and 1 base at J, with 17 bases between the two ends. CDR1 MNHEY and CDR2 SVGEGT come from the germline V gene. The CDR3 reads CASRPVGRERTDTQYF. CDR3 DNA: TGTGCCAGCAGGCCAGTAGGGCGGGAACGCACAGATACGCAGTATTTT.

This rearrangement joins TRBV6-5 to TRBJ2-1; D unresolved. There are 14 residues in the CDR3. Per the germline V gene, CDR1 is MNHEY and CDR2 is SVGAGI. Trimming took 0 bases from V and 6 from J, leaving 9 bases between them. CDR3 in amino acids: CASSYSSTVNEQFF. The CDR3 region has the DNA TGTGCCAGCAGTTACTCGAGCACGGTCAATGAGCAGTTCTTC.

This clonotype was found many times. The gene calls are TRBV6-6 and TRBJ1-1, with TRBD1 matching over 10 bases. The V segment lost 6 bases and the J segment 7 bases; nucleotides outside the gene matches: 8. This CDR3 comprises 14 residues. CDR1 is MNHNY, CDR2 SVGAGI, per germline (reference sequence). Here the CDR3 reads CASSWDRGWCEAFF. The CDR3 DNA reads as TGTGCCAGCAGCTGGGACAGGGGTTGGTGTGAAGCTTTCTTT.

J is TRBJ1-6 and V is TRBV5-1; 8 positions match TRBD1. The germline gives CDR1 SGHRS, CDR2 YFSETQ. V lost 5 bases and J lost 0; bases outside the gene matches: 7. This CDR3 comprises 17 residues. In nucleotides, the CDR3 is TGCGCCAGCAGGGGTTCCACAGGGGGCTCCTATAATTCACCCCTCCACTTT. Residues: CASRGSTGGSYNSPLHF.

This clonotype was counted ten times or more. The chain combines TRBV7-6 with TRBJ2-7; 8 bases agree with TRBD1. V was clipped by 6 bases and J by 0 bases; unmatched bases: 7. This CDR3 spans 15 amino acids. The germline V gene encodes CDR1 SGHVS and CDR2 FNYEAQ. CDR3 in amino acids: CASSSGTGLSYEQYF. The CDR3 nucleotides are TGTGCCAGCAGTTCAGGGACAGGCCTCTCCTACGAGCAGTACTTC.

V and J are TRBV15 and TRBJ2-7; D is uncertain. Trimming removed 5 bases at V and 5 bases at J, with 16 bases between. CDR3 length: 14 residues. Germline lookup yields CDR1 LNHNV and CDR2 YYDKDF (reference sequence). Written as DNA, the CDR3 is TGTGCCACCAGCTCCATCCCTTGGACGGACGAGCAGTACTTC. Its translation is CATSSIPWTDEQYF.

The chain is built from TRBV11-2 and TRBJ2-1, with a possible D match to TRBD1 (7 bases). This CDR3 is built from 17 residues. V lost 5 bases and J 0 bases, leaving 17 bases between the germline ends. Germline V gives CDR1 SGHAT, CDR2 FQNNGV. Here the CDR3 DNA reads TGTGCCAGCAGCCCGAGCAGGGGGGTAAGCTCCTACAATGAGCAGTTCTTC. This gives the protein CASSPSRGVSSYNEQFF.

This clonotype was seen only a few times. CDR3 sequence reads: CASGWQGLAEAFF. DNA of the CDR3: TGTGCTAGTGGCTGGCAGGGTCTAGCTGAAGCTTTCTTT. V gene TRBV12-5 combines with J gene TRBJ1-1, with D perhaps TRBD1 (5 bases). Trimming took off 6 bases at V and 6 bases at J, with 14 bases between the two ends. From germline, CDR1 is LGHNT and CDR2 FRNRAP. CDR3 length equals 13 residues. Full variable domain (missing parts from reference TRBV12-5 and TRBJ1-1): DARVTQTPRHKVTEMGQEVTMRCQPILGHNTVFWYRQTMMQGLELLAYFRNRAPLDDSGMPKDRFSAEMPDATLATLKIQPSEPRDSAVYFCASGWQGLAEAFFGQGTRLTVV.

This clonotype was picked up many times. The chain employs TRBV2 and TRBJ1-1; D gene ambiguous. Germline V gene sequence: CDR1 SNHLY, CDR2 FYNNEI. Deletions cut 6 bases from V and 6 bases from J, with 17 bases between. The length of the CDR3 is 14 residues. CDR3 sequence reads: CASRTTYSAPEAFF. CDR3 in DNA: TGTGCCAGCAGGACGACATACTCCGCGCCTGAAGCTTTCTTT.

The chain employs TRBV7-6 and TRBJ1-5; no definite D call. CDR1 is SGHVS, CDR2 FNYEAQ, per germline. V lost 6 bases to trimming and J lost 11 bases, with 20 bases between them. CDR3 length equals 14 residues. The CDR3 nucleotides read TGTGCCAGCAGTCAAGGCGGCCCCCTATCGGCCCAGCATTTT. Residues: CASSQGGPLSAQHF.

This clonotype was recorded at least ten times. The CDR3 spells CASSLEYLGGYNEQFF. The DNA for the CDR3 is TGCGCCAGCAGCTTGGAATACCTGGGGGGATACAATGAGCAGTTCTTC. V usage is TRBV5-1 and J usage is TRBJ2-1, with a tentative D call TRBD2 (6 bases). This CDR3 comprises 16 residues. CDR1 SGHRS and CDR2 YFSETQ come from the germline V gene. V shed 0 bases and J shed 4 bases, with 14 bases lying between them.

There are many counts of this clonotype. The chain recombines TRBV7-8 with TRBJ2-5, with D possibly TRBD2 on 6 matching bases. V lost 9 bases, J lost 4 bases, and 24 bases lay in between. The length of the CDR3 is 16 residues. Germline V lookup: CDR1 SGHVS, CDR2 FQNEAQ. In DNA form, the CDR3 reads TGTGCCAGTTCGAAAAGGACGGCGGGGTCTAGAGAGACCCAGTACTTC. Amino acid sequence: CASSKRTAGSRETQYF.

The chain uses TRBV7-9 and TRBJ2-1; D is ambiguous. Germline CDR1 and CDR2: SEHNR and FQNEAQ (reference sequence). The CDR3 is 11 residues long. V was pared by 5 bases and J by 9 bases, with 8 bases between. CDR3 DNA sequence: TGTGCCAGCAGCGCCCCCCGTGAGCAGTTCTTC. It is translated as CASSAPREQFF.

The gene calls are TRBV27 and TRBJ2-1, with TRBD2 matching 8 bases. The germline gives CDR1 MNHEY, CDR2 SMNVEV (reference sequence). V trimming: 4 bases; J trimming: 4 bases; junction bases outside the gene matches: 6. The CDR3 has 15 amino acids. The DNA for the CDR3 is TGTGCCAGCAGTTGGGTAGGGACTAGTTACAATGAGCAGTTCTTC. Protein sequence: CASSWVGTSYNEQFF.

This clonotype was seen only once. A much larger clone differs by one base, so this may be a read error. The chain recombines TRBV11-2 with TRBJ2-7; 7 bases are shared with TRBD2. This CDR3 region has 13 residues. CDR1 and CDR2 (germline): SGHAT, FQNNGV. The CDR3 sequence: CANSNGEGYEQYF. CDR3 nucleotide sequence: TGTGCCAACAGCAACGGGGAGGGTTACGAGCAGTACTTC.

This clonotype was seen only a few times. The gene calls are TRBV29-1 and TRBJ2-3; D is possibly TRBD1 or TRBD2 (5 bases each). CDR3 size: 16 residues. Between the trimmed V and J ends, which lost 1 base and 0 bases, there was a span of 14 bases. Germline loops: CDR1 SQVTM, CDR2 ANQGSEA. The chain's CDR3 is CSVEGEGDPSTDTQYF. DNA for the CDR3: TGCAGCGTTGAAGGGGAAGGGGACCCTAGCACAGATACGCAGTATTTT.

The CDR3 reads CASSFGRREGYNEQFF. CDR3 nucleotide sequence: TGTGCCAGCAGCTTTGGACGAAGAGAAGGGTACAATGAGCAGTTCTTC. The chain joins TRBV7-9 to TRBJ2-1, with D unresolved. CDR3 length: 16 residues. The germline V gene has CDR1 SEHNR and CDR2 FQNEAQ (reference sequence). V lost 3 bases, J lost 4 bases, and 16 bases lay in between.

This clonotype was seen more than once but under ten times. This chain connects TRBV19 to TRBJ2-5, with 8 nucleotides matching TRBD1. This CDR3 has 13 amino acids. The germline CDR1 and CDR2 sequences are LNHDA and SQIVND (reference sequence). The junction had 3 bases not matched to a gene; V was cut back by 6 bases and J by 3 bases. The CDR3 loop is CASRGTGKETQYF. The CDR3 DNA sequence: TGTGCCAGTAGAGGGACAGGAAAAGAGACCCAGTACTTC.

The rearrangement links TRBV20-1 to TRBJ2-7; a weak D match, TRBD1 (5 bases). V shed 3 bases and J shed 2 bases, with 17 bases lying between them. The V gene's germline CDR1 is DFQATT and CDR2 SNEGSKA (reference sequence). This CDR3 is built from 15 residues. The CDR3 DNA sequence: TGCAGTGCTAGTCCACAGGTTGCTTTAGCCTACGAGCAGTACTTC. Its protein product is CSASPQVALAYEQYF.

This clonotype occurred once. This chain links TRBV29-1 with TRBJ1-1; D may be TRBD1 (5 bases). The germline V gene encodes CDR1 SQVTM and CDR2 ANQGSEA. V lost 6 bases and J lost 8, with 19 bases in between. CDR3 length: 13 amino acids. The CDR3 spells CSVLPSGYAEAFF. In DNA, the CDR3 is TGCAGCGTCCTACCCTCAGGGTATGCGGAAGCTTTCTTT.

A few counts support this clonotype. The CDR3 reads CASSSGGWNEQFF. The CDR3 region has the DNA TGTGCCAGCAGCTCCGGAGGGTGGAATGAGCAGTTCTTC. The V gene is TRBV7-8, the J gene TRBJ2-1; D might be TRBD2 (6 bases). V lost 4 bases, J lost 7 bases, and 11 bases lay in between. The CDR3 consists of 13 residues. Germline CDR1 SGHVS, CDR2 FQNEAQ.

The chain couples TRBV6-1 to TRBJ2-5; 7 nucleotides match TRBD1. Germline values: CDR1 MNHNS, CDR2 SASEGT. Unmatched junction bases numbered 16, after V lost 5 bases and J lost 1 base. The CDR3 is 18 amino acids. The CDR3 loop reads CASSYTESTGTIQETQYF. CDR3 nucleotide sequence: TGTGCCAGCAGTTACACGGAATCGACAGGGACGATCCAAGAGACCCAGTACTTC.

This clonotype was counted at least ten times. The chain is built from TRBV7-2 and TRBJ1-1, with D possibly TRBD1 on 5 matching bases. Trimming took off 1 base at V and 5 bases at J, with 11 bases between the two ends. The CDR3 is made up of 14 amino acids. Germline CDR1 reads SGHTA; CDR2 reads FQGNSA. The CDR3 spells CASSLDRRRTEAFF. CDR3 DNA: TGTGCCAGCAGCTTAGACAGGCGTCGGACTGAAGCTTTCTTT.

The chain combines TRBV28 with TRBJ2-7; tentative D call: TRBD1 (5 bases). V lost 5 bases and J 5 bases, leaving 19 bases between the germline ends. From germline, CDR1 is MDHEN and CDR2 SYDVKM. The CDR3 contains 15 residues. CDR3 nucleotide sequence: TGTGCCAGCAGTCCCCGTTTTCTGGGGCGCGACGAGCAGTACTTC. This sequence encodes CASSPRFLGRDEQYF.